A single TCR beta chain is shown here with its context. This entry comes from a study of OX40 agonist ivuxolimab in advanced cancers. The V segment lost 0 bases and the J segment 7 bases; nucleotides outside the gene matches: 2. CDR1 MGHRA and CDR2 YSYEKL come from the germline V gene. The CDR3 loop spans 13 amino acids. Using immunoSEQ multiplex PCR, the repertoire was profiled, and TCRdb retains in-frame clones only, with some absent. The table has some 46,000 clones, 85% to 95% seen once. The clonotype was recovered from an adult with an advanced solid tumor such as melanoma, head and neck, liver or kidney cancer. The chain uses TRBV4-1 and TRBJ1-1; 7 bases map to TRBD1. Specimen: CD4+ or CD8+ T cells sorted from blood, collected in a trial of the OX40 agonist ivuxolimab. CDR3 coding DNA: TGCGCCAGCAGCCAAGATCGGGACAGTGAAGCTTTCTTT. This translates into CASSQDRDSEAFF.